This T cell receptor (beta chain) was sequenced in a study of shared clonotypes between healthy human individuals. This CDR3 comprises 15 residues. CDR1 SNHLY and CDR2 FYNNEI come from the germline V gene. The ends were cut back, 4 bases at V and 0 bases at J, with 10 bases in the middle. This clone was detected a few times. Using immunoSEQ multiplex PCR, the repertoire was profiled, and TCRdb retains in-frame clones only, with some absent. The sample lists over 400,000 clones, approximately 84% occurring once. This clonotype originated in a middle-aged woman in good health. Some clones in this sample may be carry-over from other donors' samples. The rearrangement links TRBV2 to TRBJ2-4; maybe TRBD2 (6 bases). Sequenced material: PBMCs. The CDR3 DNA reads TGTGCCAGCAGTGGGGGGGACTTAGCCAAAAACATTCAGTACTTC. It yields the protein CASSGGDLAKNIQYF.